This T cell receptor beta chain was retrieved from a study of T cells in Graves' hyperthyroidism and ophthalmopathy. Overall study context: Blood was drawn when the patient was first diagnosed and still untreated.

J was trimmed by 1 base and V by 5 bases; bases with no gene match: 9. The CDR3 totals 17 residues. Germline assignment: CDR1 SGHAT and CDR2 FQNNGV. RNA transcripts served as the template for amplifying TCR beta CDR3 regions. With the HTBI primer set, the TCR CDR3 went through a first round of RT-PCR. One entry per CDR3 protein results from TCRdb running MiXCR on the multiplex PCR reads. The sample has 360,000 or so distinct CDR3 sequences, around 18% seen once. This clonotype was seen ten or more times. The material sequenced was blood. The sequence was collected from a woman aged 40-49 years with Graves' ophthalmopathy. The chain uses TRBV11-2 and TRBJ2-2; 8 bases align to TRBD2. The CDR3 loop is CASSTGATSGNTGELFF. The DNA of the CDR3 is TGTGCCAGCAGCACAGGAGCCACTAGCGGGAACACCGGGGAGCTGTTTTTT.